This TCR beta chain was sequenced in a study of read filtering for tumor transcriptome and immune sequencing. Study-wide context: The cohort had over 16 men and under 15 women aged roughly 40 to 80, mean around 63 years.

This clonotype was detected many times. Its antigen is as yet unknown. The CDR3 does not close with the conserved phenylalanine or tryptophan, likely indicating a read error. This library used roughly 400 ng RNA and molecular barcoded adaptors spanning alpha/delta and beta/gamma chains. TCRdb processed the reads anew with MiXCR; each CDR3 protein has one entry. The sample carries some 41,000 distinct CDR3 sequences, roughly 12% recorded once. Study findings and constraints: Approximately 82% of IR-seq clonotypes had one read, totaling about 3.3% of reads; RNA-seq: around 70% and 40%. The sorted CD138-negative fraction was a mixed bone marrow immune population, not purified T cells.

Trimming left V 7 bases short and J 7 bases short, with 17 bases between. The CDR3 is made up of 14 amino acids. Germline-derived CDR1 and CDR2 are SGHRS and YFSETQ. Sequenced input: a population of CD138-negative cells sorted from bone marrow. The rearrangement joins TRBV5-1 to TRBJ1-4; a possible D gene is TRBD1 (6 bases). This TCR was sampled from a donor older than 35 with multiple myeloma. This CDR3 is CASSTSGGGEKLFL. As DNA, the CDR3 is TGCGCCAGCTCTACCTCGGGGGGCGGTGAAAAACTGTTTCTT.